Below, 26 T cell receptor beta chains from the same sample are listed, as sequenced in a study of T cell therapy after organ transplantation. These TCRs are of unknown antigen specificity. Assay used: immunoSEQ multiplex PCR; TCRdb lists only in-frame clones, some missing. Altogether about 48,000 clones are present, approximately 94% being singletons, with the ten largest covering approximately 3.4%. Specimen: CD8+ T cells from blood, collected before autologous CMV-specific T cell therapy. These receptors all stem from a human patient who had received a solid organ transplant and had CMV disease.

The chain employs TRBV18 and TRBJ2-7; D gene ambiguous. The ends were cut back, 0 bases at V and 5 bases at J, with 8 bases in the middle. Germline V gene lookup returns CDR1 KGHSH and CDR2 LQKENI. The CDR3 extends over 13 amino acids. DNA for the CDR3: TGTGCCAGCTCACCACCCCGCATCGACGAGCAGTACTTC. Protein: CASSPPRIDEQYF.

This chain joins TRBV19 and TRBJ2-5; D is possibly TRBD1 (6 bases). The CDR3 has 14 amino acids. Looked up from germline, CDR1 is LNHDA and CDR2 is SQIVND (reference sequence). The ends were cut back, 6 bases at V and 5 bases at J, with 16 bases in the middle. The chain's CDR3 is CASRPPGVGETQYF. Here the CDR3 DNA reads TGTGCCAGTAGACCGCCAGGGGTGGGGGAGACCCAGTACTTC.

The chain employs TRBV21-1 and TRBJ1-2; the listed D gene, TRBD1, was not tested against the DNA. TRBV21-1 represents a pseudogene. The CDR3 contains 12 residues. The DNA for the CDR3 is TGTGCCAGCAGCAAGGCTTGCTATGGCTACACCTTC. It codes for CASSKACYGYTF.

CDR3 loop: CASSPQANGQGINYGYTF. CDR3 bases: TGTGCCAGCAGTCCCCAAGCAAACGGACAGGGGATTAACTATGGCTACACCTTC. The chain combines TRBV13 with TRBJ1-2; 9 nucleotides align to TRBD1. With V trimmed by 6 bases and J by 1 base, 15 bases remained unmatched. The length of the CDR3 is 18 residues. Germline CDR1 and CDR2: PRHDT and FYEKMQ (reference sequence).

The chain recombines TRBV9 with TRBJ1-3, with D unclear. The ends were cut back, 0 bases at V and 3 bases at J, with 7 bases in the middle. Germline CDR1 and CDR2: SGDLS and YYNGEE. The CDR3 sequence is 14 residues long. The CDR3 spells CASSVGQLGNTIYF. Here the CDR3 DNA reads TGTGCCAGCAGCGTAGGACAACTTGGAAACACCATATATTTT.

The chain employs TRBV5-5 and TRBJ1-2, with a weak D call TRBD1 (6 bases). The germline V gene has CDR1 SGHKS and CDR2 YYEKEE (reference sequence). V was shortened by 1 base and J by 8 bases, with 21 bases between the two germline ends. This CDR3 is built from 16 residues. The CDR3 DNA reads TGTGCCAGCAGCTTGTGGCAGGGGTTCCCCCCGGGAGGCTACACCTTC. This sequence encodes CASSLWQGFPPGGYTF.

The J gene is TRBJ2-7, the V gene TRBV6-5; D ambiguous. Germline V gives CDR1 MNHEY, CDR2 SVGAGI. This CDR3 has 13 amino acids. V was clipped by 0 bases and J by 4 bases, with 7 bases between them. CDR3 nucleotides: TGTGCCAGCAGTTACTCCGCGCATTACGAGCAGTACTTC. This codes for CASSYSAHYEQYF.

The chain employs TRBV4-3 and TRBJ1-1, with 9 bases lining up with TRBD1. The V segment lost 6 bases and the J segment 1 base; nucleotides outside the gene matches: 3. The CDR3 contains 14 residues. Germline V gene lookup returns CDR1 LGHNA and CDR2 YSLEER. CDR3 in DNA: TGCGCCAGCAGGGGGACAGGGTGGAACACTGAAGCTTTCTTT. Amino acid sequence: CASRGTGWNTEAFF.

The chain carries TRBV7-9 and TRBJ1-2; 8 positions agree with TRBD1. This CDR3 contains 15 residues. Trimming at V came to 4 bases and at J to 3 bases, leaving 7 bases not matched to a gene. In germline, CDR1 is SEHNR, CDR2 FQNEAQ (reference sequence). This chain's CDR3 is CASSSGQGRDYGYTF. The CDR3 region has the DNA TGTGCCAGCAGCTCAGGACAGGGCAGGGACTATGGCTACACCTTC.

This clone was seen once. The V gene is TRBV5-4, the J gene TRBJ2-2; TRBD1 is a possible D gene (6 bases). CDR3 length equals 13 residues. CDR1 is SGHNT and CDR2 is YYREEE in the germline V gene (reference sequence). Trimming cost V 9 bases and J 4 bases, with 13 bases left between them. The CDR3 DNA follows: TGTGCCACCCGACAGGAGTTCACCGGGGAGCTGTTTTTT. Translated, it gives CATRQEFTGELFF.

The chain is built from TRBV7-8 and TRBJ2-7; no definite D call. Trimming pared 2 bases from V and 4 bases from J, leaving 21 bases between. This CDR3 is 17 amino acids long. Per germline, CDR1 SGHVS and CDR2 FQNEAQ. CDR3 sequence: CASSLFTKGRYGYEQYF. The CDR3 DNA follows: TGTGCCAGCAGCTTATTCACAAAAGGTCGATACGGGTACGAGCAGTACTTC.

The chain joins TRBV27 to TRBJ1-2, with D possibly TRBD1 on 5 matching bases. Trimming removed 4 bases from V and 5 bases from J, with 14 bases in between. This CDR3 region has 14 residues. Germline-derived CDR1 and CDR2 are MNHEY and SMNVEV (reference sequence). In DNA form, the CDR3 reads TGTGCCAGCAGTTCGGCCAGGGCGGGGTATGGCTACACCTTC. Encoded protein: CASSSARAGYGYTF.

The chain uses TRBV30 and TRBJ2-3; 12 nucleotides line up with TRBD2. The CDR3 has 14 amino acids. Germline V gene sequence: CDR1 GTSNPN, CDR2 SVGIG (reference sequence). Trimming at V came to 5 bases and at J to 6 bases, leaving 6 bases not matched to a gene. CDR3 DNA sequence: TGTGCCTGGTCCCTAGCGGGGGGGCGGGATACGCAGTATTTT. Translated: CAWSLAGGRDTQYF.

The gene calls are TRBV27 and TRBJ2-7; D may be TRBD1 (6 bases). The ends were cut back, 4 bases at V and 4 bases at J, with 14 bases in the middle. The CDR3 consists of 14 residues. CDR1 and CDR2 from the germline V gene are MNHEY and SMNVEV (reference sequence). The CDR3 spells CASSYGDTVYEQYF. The CDR3 DNA reads TGTGCCAGCAGTTATGGGGACACCGTATACGAGCAGTACTTC.

This chain uses TRBV7-9 with TRBJ2-3, with TRBD2 matching over 9 bases. CDR3 size: 18 residues. Germline CDR1 reads SEHNR; CDR2 reads FQNEAQ (reference sequence). V dropped 5 bases and J dropped 2; count of bases not matched to a gene: 14. The CDR3 DNA reads as TGTGCCAGCAGCGCGCGGGAGGGCCCCTACGGGACCACAGATACGCAGTATTTT. Translating gives CASSAREGPYGTTDTQYF. The full variable domain, its missing parts supplied by reference TRBV7-9 and TRBJ2-3, is DTGVSQNPRHKITKRGQNVTFRCDPISEHNRLYWYRQTLGQGPEFLTYFQNEAQLEKSRLLSDRFSAERPKGSFSTLEIQRTEQGDSAMYLCASSAREGPYGTTDTQYFGPGTRLTVL.

The chain links TRBV5-6 to TRBJ2-3, with no clear D. V lost 0 bases and J 0 bases, leaving 11 bases between the germline ends. In germline, CDR1 is SGHDT, CDR2 YYEEEE. The CDR3 has 16 amino acids. CDR3 sequence: CASSLDRAPSTDTQYF. CDR3 sequence (DNA): TGTGCCAGCAGCTTGGATAGGGCCCCTAGCACAGATACGCAGTATTTT.

This chain joins TRBV7-2 and TRBJ1-2, with D maybe TRBD1 (6 bases). CDR1 and CDR2 (germline): SGHTA, FQGNSA. V was trimmed by 5 bases and J by 0 bases, leaving 13 bases between them. CDR3 size: 15 residues. The CDR3 reads CASSPQGSSNYGYTF. The CDR3 region has the DNA TGTGCCAGCAGCCCACAGGGATCATCTAACTATGGCTACACCTTC.

The chain combines TRBV27 with TRBJ2-7, with 10 nucleotides matching TRBD2. The junction had 5 bases not matched to a gene; V was cut back by 0 bases and J by 3 bases. The CDR3 is 16 amino acids. Germline lookup yields CDR1 MNHEY and CDR2 SMNVEV (reference sequence). The CDR3 DNA reads as TGTGCCAGCAGTTTATCATTAGGGACTAGCGACTACGAGCAGTACTTC. Protein sequence: CASSLSLGTSDYEQYF.

The V call is TRBV6-1, the J call TRBJ1-1; 7 bases are a match to TRBD1. Unmatched junction bases numbered 7, after V lost 1 base and J lost 5 bases. CDR1 is MNHNS, CDR2 SASEGT, per germline. The CDR3 has 15 amino acids. The CDR3 sequence: CASSEVRGLGTEAFF. Here the CDR3 DNA reads TGTGCCAGCAGTGAAGTGAGGGGGCTGGGAACTGAAGCTTTCTTT.

The chain links TRBV9 to TRBJ1-1; the D gene is possibly TRBD1 (5 bases). V lost 3 bases, J lost 4 bases, and 13 bases lay in between. In germline, CDR1 is SGDLS, CDR2 YYNGEE. The CDR3 loop spans 14 amino acids. DNA for the CDR3: TGTGCCAGCAGCGGGTCGACAGAGAGCACTGAAGCTTTCTTT. It specifies CASSGSTESTEAFF.

The CDR3 is CAWGGEGTTTVGYGYTF. The CDR3 DNA is TGTGCCTGGGGGGGCGAAGGGACCACCACTGTTGGCTATGGCTACACCTTC. This chain joins TRBV30 and TRBJ1-2; D might be TRBD1 (6 bases). Germline CDR1 and CDR2: GTSNPN and SVGIG (reference sequence). This CDR3 spans 17 amino acids. Trimming stripped 5 bases from V and 4 bases from J, with 26 bases between.

The CDR3 reads CASSLDRNAEAFF. CDR3 in DNA: TGTGCCAGCAGCTTGGATAGGAATGCTGAAGCTTTCTTT. The chain couples TRBV5-4 to TRBJ1-1; D remains unclear. CDR3 length: 13 residues. Germline V gene sequence: CDR1 SGHNT, CDR2 YYREEE (reference sequence). Trimming removed 0 bases from V and 6 bases from J, with 9 bases in between.

The chain employs TRBV5-6 and TRBJ1-1; D is perhaps TRBD1 (5 bases). The germline CDR1 and CDR2 sequences are SGHDT and YYEEEE. This CDR3 comprises 18 residues. V shed 0 bases and J shed 1 base, with 19 bases lying between them. The CDR3 coding sequence is TGTGCCAGCAGCTTGGTTGCAGGGATCGTCGGTGGGAACACTGAAGCTTTCTTT. Its translation: CASSLVAGIVGGNTEAFF.

The CDR3 protein is CASSEFGGPSYEQYF. In nucleotides, the CDR3 is TGTGCCAGCAGTGAATTCGGGGGGCCCTCCTACGAGCAGTACTTC. The chain is built from TRBV25-1 and TRBJ2-7; D possibly corresponds to TRBD2 (7 bases). The CDR3 consists of 15 residues. Trimming pared 1 base from V and 0 bases from J, leaving 10 bases between. CDR1 is MGHDK and CDR2 is SYGVNS in the germline V gene.

The DNA for the CDR3 is TGTGCCAGCAGTAATGAGGGACTAGCGGGCTACGAGCAGTACTTC. Translating gives CASSNEGLAGYEQYF. The chain links TRBV27 to TRBJ2-7, with 12 positions matching TRBD2. In germline, CDR1 is MNHEY, CDR2 SMNVEV (reference sequence). The CDR3 is made up of 15 amino acids. Trimming took 5 bases from V and 3 from J; bases not matched to a gene: 5.

The chain joins TRBV4-1 to TRBJ2-1, with 10 bases fitting TRBD2. Germline CDR1 reads MGHRA; CDR2 reads YSYEKL. V trimming: 0 bases; J trimming: 6 bases; junction bases outside the gene matches: 5. The CDR3 is made up of 16 amino acids. The CDR3: CASSQDVAGGLNEQFF. In nucleotides, the CDR3 is TGCGCCAGCAGCCAAGACGTAGCGGGGGGCCTCAATGAGCAGTTCTTC.